This T cell receptor (beta chain) is from a study of T cells in localized non-small cell lung cancer. Study-level findings and limits: Multi-region tumor sequencing was not done, so intratumor heterogeneity could not be excluded. With higher T cell density in blood came longer overall survival. Clonality peaked in uninvolved adjacent lung rather than tumor.

On this clone itself: What it binds is not known.

Trimming took 4 bases from V and 1 from J, leaving 12 bases between them. The CDR3 loop spans 15 amino acids. The V gene's germline CDR1 is KGHSH and CDR2 LQKENI. Data came from immunoSEQ multiplex PCR; TCRdb stores just in-frame clones and leaves some out. Of some 2,000 clones listed, under 55% were seen once; the top ten hold 30% to 40%. The chain is built from TRBV18 and TRBJ2-3; maybe TRBD2 (6 bases). The origin of this receptor is a male donor at least 60 years old with stage II lung adenocarcinoma. Sequenced material: lung tumor tissue, taken before any cancer treatment. CDR3 amino acids: CASSLLEGGTDTQYF. CDR3 sequence (DNA): TGTGCCAGCTCACTCTTGGAGGGTGGCACAGATACGCAGTATTTT.